Listed below are T cell receptor beta chains from one sample, sequenced in a study of blood T cell repertoires in COVID-19. TCRdb's copy holds only in-frame clones and misses some; the assay was immunoSEQ multiplex PCR. Among about 300,000 clones, less than 85% were seen once, and the ten largest hold about 2.5%. Input material: PBMCs or T cells enriched from blood (not recorded which). These receptor sequences come from a woman aged 50 to 65 who had recovered from COVID-19. CDR3s include the opening cysteine and the closing phenylalanine or tryptophan. D genes are given only for firm matches. Clone size, where shown, is once, few, many, or a class for clones that have expanded.

.	TRBV4-1	TRBJ1-5	.	TGCGCCAGCAGCCAAGATGCGGCAGGCAATCAGCCCCAGCATTTT	CASSQDAAGNQPQHF
.	TRBV24-1	TRBJ1-4	TRBD1	TGTGCCACCAGTGATCCCGATCAGACAGGGCGGGGTGAAAAACTGTTTTTT	CATSDPDQTGRGEKLFF
.	TRBV5-1	TRBJ2-7	TRBD1	TGCGCCAGCAGCCCAGGGACAGTTTTAAGTTACGAGCAGTACTTC	CASSPGTVLSYEQYF
.	TRBV4-1	TRBJ1-5	TRBD1	TGCGCCAGCAGCCCCAGACAGGGAGGACAGCCCCAGCATTTT	CASSPRQGGQPQHF
.	TRBV20-1	TRBJ1-1	.	TGCAGTGTTGCTACCCACACTGAAGCTTTCTTT	CSVATHTEAFF
.	TRBV5-1	TRBJ1-6	.	TGCGCCAGCAGCTTGTCAGGGTGGGATTCACCCCTCCACTTT	CASSLSGWDSPLHF
.	TRBV25-1	TRBJ1-2	TRBD1	TGTGCCAGCAGTGGCGGACAGGGGAGAGCATACTATGGCTACACCTTC	CASSGGQGRAYYGYTF
.	TRBV4-2	TRBJ1-4	.	TGTGCCAGCAGCCAATATACCGGGACAAGTGAAAAACTGTTTTTT	CASSQYTGTSEKLFF
.	TRBV6-2/TRBV6-3	TRBJ2-7	TRBD1	TGTGCCAGCAGTGAGGGACAGCACATAACCTACGAGCAGTACTTC	CASSEGQHITYEQYF
.	TRBV5-6	TRBJ1-1	.	TGTGCCAGCAGCCTGAGGTGGGGGCGCATGAACACTGAAGCTTTCTTT	CASSLRWGRMNTEAFF
once	TRBV19	TRBJ2-7	.	TGTGCCAGTACTGCGACAGGAAACTACGAGCAGTACTTC	CASTATGNYEQYF
.	TRBV11-2	TRBJ2-6	.	TGTGCCAGCAGCCCGCCCGGGACTTATTACTCTGGGGCCAACGTCCTGACTTTC	CASSPPGTYYSGANVLTF
.	TRBV5-4	TRBJ1-2	.	TGTGCCAGCAGCTTGGAACAAAACTATGGCTACACCTTC	CASSLEQNYGYTF
.	TRBV30	TRBJ1-2	.	TGTGCCTGGAGTGTGCTCGGGGGCTACACCTTC	CAWSVLGGYTF
.	TRBV5-1	TRBJ1-4	.	TGCGCCAGCAGCATACCAGCAGGGGACGAAAAACTGTTTTTT	CASSIPAGDEKLFF
.	TRBV5-1	TRBJ2-1	.	TGCGCCAGCAGCTTCGATCAGGGCAATGAGCAGTTCTTC	CASSFDQGNEQFF
once	TRBV19	TRBJ2-7	TRBD1	TGTGCCAGTAGTACCCGGGACAGCTCCTACGAGCAGTACTTC	CASSTRDSSYEQYF
few	TRBV14	TRBJ2-7	TRBD1	TGTGCCAGCAGCCAACGGACAGGGGGCTACGAGCAGTACTTC	CASSQRTGGYEQYF
.	TRBV7-2	TRBJ2-5	.	TGTGCCAGCAGCTTAGGGTCCGGGAGTGAAGAGACCCAGTACTTC	CASSLGSGSEETQYF
once	TRBV3-1/TRBV3-2	TRBJ2-3	TRBD2	TGTGCCAGCAGACAACACGGCCCCGAGGTAGCGGGATATTCTAGCACAGATACGCAGTATTTT	CASRQHGPEVAGYSSTDTQYF
.	TRBV19	TRBJ2-1	.	TGTGCCAGTAGTCTTGCCGGGAGCTCCTACAATGAGCAGTTCTTC	CASSLAGSSYNEQFF
.	TRBV27	TRBJ1-5	.	TGTGCCAGCAGTCCCAGGGGCTCTAATCAGCCCCAGCATTTT	CASSPRGSNQPQHF
.	TRBV7-8	TRBJ1-2	.	TGTGCCAGCAGCTTGGAGGGCTCCGGCTACACCTTC	CASSLEGSGYTF
.	TRBV4-2	TRBJ1-4	TRBD1	TGTGCCAGCAGCCAAGATATCGAGACAGGGTGGACTAATGAAAAACTGTTTTTT	CASSQDIETGWTNEKLFF
few	TRBV9	TRBJ1-6	TRBD1	TGTGCCAGCAGCGTAGGTCGGACAGGGGGAAATTCACCCCTCCACTTT	CASSVGRTGGNSPLHF
.	TRBV30	TRBJ2-2	.	TGTGCCTGGACAGTGAACACCGGGGAGCTGTTTTTT	CAWTVNTGELFF
.	TRBV19	TRBJ1-6	.	TGTGCCAGTAGTATAGTCAGGGGCGAATCACCCCTCCACTTT	CASSIVRGESPLHF
.	TRBV6-2/TRBV6-3	TRBJ2-1	TRBD2	TGTGCCAGCAGTTACGCGTGGACTAGATCCTACAATGAGCAGTTCTTC	CASSYAWTRSYNEQFF
.	TRBV5-8	TRBJ2-3	TRBD2	TGTGCCAGCAGTCCACCCGGGACTAGCGGGAGAGGCCCAGATACGCAGTATTTT	CASSPPGTSGRGPDTQYF
.	TRBV9	TRBJ2-1	.	TGTGCCAGCAGCCCGCAGGGGATCCAACTCTACAATGAGCAGTTCTTC	CASSPQGIQLYNEQFF
.	TRBV5-1	TRBJ1-4	TRBD1	TGCGCCAGCAGCCGGACAGGGAGTTCAACTAATGAAAAACTGTTTTTT	CASSRTGSSTNEKLFF
.	TRBV19	TRBJ1-1	.	TGTGCCAGTAAAAGGTTGGAGGGAACGAACACTGAAGCTTTCTTT	CASKRLEGTNTEAFF
.	TRBV7-6	TRBJ1-6	TRBD1	TGTGCCAGCAGCCCAGGGACAGAAAGTTCACCCCTCCACTTT	CASSPGTESSPLHF
.	TRBV19	TRBJ1-6	.	TGTGCCAGTTCTGCAGCGGAGGATTCACCCCTCCACTTT	CASSAAEDSPLHF
.	TRBV5-1	TRBJ2-5	.	TGCGCCAGCAGCTTAGGATCACAGGGTACGGAGACCCAGTACTTC	CASSLGSQGTETQYF
.	TRBV7-3	TRBJ2-7	TRBD1	TGTGCCAGCAGCTTAGACAGGGGCCCCTACGAGCAGTACTTC	CASSLDRGPYEQYF
.	TRBV7-9	TRBJ1-1	TRBD1	TGTGCCAGCAGCTCGTTGGACAGGGGCCTGAACACTGAAGCTTTCTTT	CASSSLDRGLNTEAFF
.	TRBV6-6	TRBJ2-3	.	TGTGCCAGCCTTCGCGGTTCAGGCACAGATACGCAGTATTTT	CASLRGSGTDTQYF
few	TRBV12-3/TRBV12-4	TRBJ1-1	TRBD1	TGTGCCAGCAGTTTCAGGGGGCACGCTGAAGCTTTCTTT	CASSFRGHAEAFF
.	TRBV21-1	TRBJ2-7	.	TGTGCCAGCAGCAAAGACGCCAGCGGGGCTTACGAGCAGTACTTC	CASSKDASGAYEQYF
.	TRBV5-1	TRBJ1-2	TRBD1	TGCGCCAGCAGCAAACCCGAGGGACAGGGAGCGGGCTACACCTTC	CASSKPEGQGAGYTF
.	TRBV18	TRBJ1-4	.	TGTGCCAGCTCACGACTTCCTGGCTCAACTAATGAAAAACTGTTTTTT	CASSRLPGSTNEKLFF
.	TRBV12-5	TRBJ1-2	TRBD1	TGTGCTAGTGGTATTACCTCCGGGACAGGGGACGGGAGTGGCTACACCTTC	CASGITSGTGDGSGYTF
.	TRBV5-4	TRBJ1-2	TRBD1	TGTGCCAGCAGCTTTCTGGGGACAGGCACCTATGGCTACACCTTC	CASSFLGTGTYGYTF
.	TRBV10-3	TRBJ1-5	TRBD1	TGTGCCATCAGTGGGACAGGTAATCAGCCCCAGCATTTT	CAISGTGNQPQHF
.	TRBV7-9	TRBJ2-1	TRBD2	TGTGCCAGCAGCTTTAGCGGGAGGCATCGGGGGGGTGAGCAGTTCTTC	CASSFSGRHRGGEQFF
.	TRBV10-3	TRBJ1-6	.	TGTGCCATCAGTGTTGAGGTATCGGATTCACCCCTCCACTTT	CAISVEVSDSPLHF
few	TRBV3-1/TRBV3-2	TRBJ2-5	TRBD2	TGTGCCAGCAGCACGACTAGCGGGGGGGCTGGAGAGACCCAGTACTTC	CASSTTSGGAGETQYF
.	TRBV12-3/TRBV12-4	TRBJ2-5	.	TGTGCCAGCAGTTTTCCCGAGGAGACCCAGTACTTC	CASSFPEETQYF
.	TRBV15	TRBJ2-3	TRBD2	TGTGCCACCAGCGATCACTGGACTAGTGGGACCACAGATACGCAGTATTTT	CATSDHWTSGTTDTQYF